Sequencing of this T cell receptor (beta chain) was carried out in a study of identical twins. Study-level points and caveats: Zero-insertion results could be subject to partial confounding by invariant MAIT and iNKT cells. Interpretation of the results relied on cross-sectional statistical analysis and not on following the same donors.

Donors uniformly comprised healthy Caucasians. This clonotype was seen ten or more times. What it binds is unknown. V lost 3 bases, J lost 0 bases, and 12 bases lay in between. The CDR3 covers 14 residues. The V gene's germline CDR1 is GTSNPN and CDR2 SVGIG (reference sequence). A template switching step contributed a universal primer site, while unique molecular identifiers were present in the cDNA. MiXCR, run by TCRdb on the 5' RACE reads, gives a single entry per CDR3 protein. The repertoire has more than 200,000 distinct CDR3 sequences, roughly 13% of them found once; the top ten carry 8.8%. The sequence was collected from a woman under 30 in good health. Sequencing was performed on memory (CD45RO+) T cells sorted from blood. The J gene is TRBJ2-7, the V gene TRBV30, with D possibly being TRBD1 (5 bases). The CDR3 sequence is CAWSGPGSSYEQYF. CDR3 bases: TGTGCCTGGAGCGGTCCAGGGTCCTCCTACGAGCAGTACTTC.